The 30 T cell receptor beta chains below were found in one sample sequenced in a study of T cells after yellow fever vaccination. MiXCR, run by TCRdb on the 5' RACE reads, gives a single entry per CDR3 protein. This table has 610,000 or so distinct CDR3 sequences, 12% appearing once. Source: PBMCs, taken on the day of the yellow fever booster vaccination. The receptors shown here come from a man aged 25 to 40 who received the YFV17D yellow fever vaccine.

The V call is TRBV20-1, the J call TRBJ1-1; no reliable D call. Germline V gene data show CDR1 as DFQATT and CDR2 as SNEGSKA (reference sequence). Trimming shortened V by 7 bases and J by 8 bases, and 11 bases separated the two germline ends. The CDR3 has 10 amino acids. DNA of the CDR3: TGCAGTGAAGCTCTCCGGGAAGCTTTCTTT. It yields the protein CSEALREAFF.

A note on this clonotype: A read error may be the cause here, since a much bigger clone is one base away. V gene TRBV7-2 combines with J gene TRBJ1-2; D gene unclear. CDR1 is SGHTA, CDR2 FQGNSA, per germline. The length of the CDR3 is 12 residues. With 6 bases removed from V and 2 bases from J, the gap between germline ends came to 7 bases. DNA of the CDR3: TGTGCCAGCAGTCAGAGAAACTATGGCTACACCTTC. It is translated as CASSQRNYGYTF.

The CDR3 sequence is CASSFGGGRFERTGELFF. The CDR3 DNA follows: TGTGCCAGCAGCTTTGGGGGGGGTCGCTTTGAGCGGACCGGGGAGCTGTTTTTT. The chain couples TRBV5-6 to TRBJ2-2, with 7 bases lining up with TRBD2. The junction had 15 bases not matched to a gene; V was cut back by 2 bases and J by 5 bases. Germline lookup yields CDR1 SGHDT and CDR2 YYEEEE. This CDR3 has 18 amino acids.

In its sample, this clonotype was seen a few times. The chain employs TRBV29-1 and TRBJ2-1; TRBD1 matches at 11 bases. J lost 8 bases, V lost 6 bases, and 6 bases had no gene match. Germline V gene lookup returns CDR1 SQVTM and CDR2 ANQGSEA. CDR3 length: 13 amino acids. This CDR3 reads CSVAGTGGYEQFF. The CDR3 nucleotides are TGCAGCGTCGCCGGGACAGGGGGGTATGAGCAGTTCTTC.

J is TRBJ2-7 and V is TRBV3-1; 10 bases match TRBD2. V lost 8 bases to trimming and J lost 6 bases; unmatched junction nucleotides: 16. The CDR3 contains 16 residues. Germline V gene lookup returns CDR1 LGHDT and CDR2 YNNKEL (reference sequence). The CDR3 DNA is TGTGCCAGCGAACCAGAACGACGGGCTAGCGGGAGCGAGCAGTACTTC. Amino acid sequence: CASEPERRASGSEQYF.

This sequence joins TRBV5-1 and TRBJ2-1; 9 bases match TRBD2. This CDR3 has 14 amino acids. The V gene's germline CDR1 is SGHRS and CDR2 YFSETQ. V was clipped by 2 bases and J by 7 bases; unmatched bases: 4. DNA for the CDR3: TGCGCCAGCAGCTTCCCTAGCGGGATAAATGAGCAGTTCTTC. This encodes CASSFPSGINEQFF.

The rearrangement joins TRBV6-5 to TRBJ2-5, with TRBD2 as a possible D gene (5 bases). Germline-derived CDR1 and CDR2 are MNHEY and SVGAGI. The CDR3 runs to 13 residues. Trimming shortened V by 8 bases and J by 5 bases, and 15 bases separated the two germline ends. This chain's CDR3 is CASYRSGGETQYF. CDR3 sequence (DNA): TGTGCCAGCTACCGGTCTGGCGGGGAGACCCAGTACTTC.

This clonotype was picked up a small number of times. V gene TRBV18 combines with J gene TRBJ2-3, with 7 bases identical to TRBD1. Germline-derived CDR1 and CDR2 are KGHSH and LQKENI. The CDR3 has 13 amino acids. With V trimmed by 4 bases and J by 6 bases, 4 bases remained unmatched. CDR3 DNA: TGTGCCAGCTCACGGGAACAGGGGGATACGCAGTATTTT. This translates into CASSREQGDTQYF.

This clonotype was seen just once. The chain combines TRBV11-2 with TRBJ2-5, with TRBD1 identical over 12 bases. Germline V gene sequence: CDR1 SGHAT, CDR2 FQNNGV. This CDR3 contains 16 residues. J gave up 5 bases and V 10 bases, and 14 bases lay outside the gene matches. CDR3 nucleotide sequence: TGTGCCAACAGGGTTGTGGGACAGGGGGCGCGGGAGACCCAGTACTTC. Protein: CANRVVGQGARETQYF.

This clonotype has a handful of counts. The V gene is TRBV7-2, the J gene TRBJ2-1, with D unclear. Trimming stripped 1 base from V and 6 bases from J, with 10 bases between. Germline lookup yields CDR1 SGHTA and CDR2 FQGNSA. The CDR3 has 14 residues. The CDR3 DNA is TGTGCCAGCAGCTTAGATGTAGTTGCCAATGAGCAGTTCTTC. This codes for CASSLDVVANEQFF. Full variable domain (remainder filled in from reference TRBV7-2 and TRBJ2-1): GAGVSQSPSNKVTEKGKDVELRCDPISGHTALYWYRQSLGQGLEFLIYFQGNSAPDKSGLPSDRFSAERTGGSVSTLTIQRTQQEDSAVYLCASSLDVVANEQFFGPGTRLTVL.

This clonotype was picked up a small number of times. The chain has TRBV5-1 and TRBJ2-2; D may be TRBD1 or TRBD2 (5 bases each). Germline V lookup: CDR1 SGHRS, CDR2 YFSETQ. The CDR3 consists of 14 residues. The V end was cut by 4 bases, the J end by 4 bases, with 11 bases between. The CDR3 loop reads CASSQGRITGELFF. The CDR3 nucleotides read TGCGCCAGCAGCCAGGGACGGATCACCGGGGAGCTGTTTTTT.

The chain is built from TRBV6-2 or TRBV6-3 and TRBJ2-1; 9 bases map to TRBD2. V dropped 7 bases and J dropped 7; count of bases not matched to a gene: 11. This CDR3 comprises 15 residues. CDR1 MNHEY and CDR2 SVGEGT come from the germline V gene. Here the CDR3 reads CASNGGRAFNNEQFF. The CDR3 DNA is TGTGCCAGCAATGGCGGGAGGGCCTTTAATAATGAGCAGTTCTTC.

V gene TRBV4-2 combines with J gene TRBJ2-7; TRBD2 agrees at 7 bases. Germline V gene data show CDR1 as LGHNA and CDR2 as YNFKEQ. V was clipped by 6 bases and J by 5 bases; unmatched bases: 10. The CDR3 contains 14 residues. CDR3 nucleotide sequence: TGTGCCAGCAGTTCCCGGGGGGAGTCTCACGAGCAGTACTTC. Translation gives CASSSRGESHEQYF.

The CDR3 loop reads CASSTRTGSSAQYF. CDR3 sequence (DNA): TGTGCCAGCAGTACCCGGACAGGTTCGAGTGCCCAGTACTTC. V gene TRBV12-3 or TRBV12-4 combines with J gene TRBJ2-5; 7 bases fit TRBD1. The CDR3 spans 14 residues. V gave up 5 bases and J gave up 9 bases; unmatched junction bases: 12.

This clonotype came up many times. The chain links TRBV7-9 to TRBJ2-1; unclear D gene. The CDR3 spans 15 residues. Germline V lookup: CDR1 SEHNR, CDR2 FQNEAQ (reference sequence). Trimming cost V 4 bases and J 5 bases, with 15 bases left between them. The CDR3 region is CASSWPGPYHNEQFF. The CDR3 DNA follows: TGTGCCAGCAGCTGGCCGGGTCCATACCACAATGAGCAGTTCTTC.

This clonotype was counted only a few times. The chain is built from TRBV7-8 and TRBJ2-3, with D unclear. CDR1 and CDR2 (germline): SGHVS, FQNEAQ. The CDR3 extends over 16 amino acids. Deletions cut 5 bases from V and 2 bases from J, with 17 bases between. CDR3 region: CASSPARLTPTDTQYF. CDR3 coding DNA: TGTGCCAGCAGCCCAGCCCGCTTGACCCCCACAGATACGCAGTATTTT.

This clonotype showed up just a few times. The chain recombines TRBV5-5 with TRBJ1-2; 8 bases are a match to TRBD1. Trimming at V came to 4 bases and at J to 4 bases, leaving 6 bases not matched to a gene. The V gene's germline CDR1 is SGHKS and CDR2 YYEKEE (reference sequence). The CDR3 contains 14 residues. The CDR3 is CASSKTGATYGYTF. DNA of the CDR3: TGTGCCAGCAGCAAGACAGGGGCGACCTATGGCTACACCTTC.

This clonotype was counted only a few times. The chain carries TRBV20-1 and TRBJ2-1; possibly TRBD2 for D (6 bases). This CDR3 region has 14 residues. Trimming took off 4 bases at V and 12 bases at J, with 22 bases between the two ends. Germline CDR1 DFQATT, CDR2 SNEGSKA (reference sequence). CDR3: CSATRALTGVRQFF. The CDR3 nucleotides read TGCAGTGCTACCCGGGCGCTAACGGGAGTTCGGCAGTTCTTC.

V usage is TRBV4-3 and J usage is TRBJ2-5; D possibly corresponds to TRBD2 (5 bases). Germline CDR1 and CDR2: LGHNA and YSLEER. V was shortened by 0 bases and J by 4 bases, with 12 bases between the two germline ends. The CDR3 totals 15 residues. The CDR3 loop is CASSQDTGGGETQYF. The CDR3 coding sequence is TGCGCCAGCAGCCAAGACACCGGAGGTGGAGAGACCCAGTACTTC.

The rearrangement uses TRBV6-5 and TRBJ2-1; TRBD1 matches 11 bases. Germline values: CDR1 MNHEY, CDR2 SVGAGI. J lost 8 bases, V lost 2 bases, and 8 bases had no gene match. The CDR3 totals 16 residues. CDR3 sequence reads: CASSYPKGQGGYEQFF. CDR3 bases: TGTGCCAGCAGTTACCCCAAGGGACAGGGGGGGTATGAGCAGTTCTTC.

In its sample, this clonotype was seen a few times. The V gene is TRBV7-9, the J gene TRBJ2-6; the D is unclear. CDR3 size: 14 residues. Trimming took off 9 bases at V and 0 bases at J, with 9 bases between the two ends. From germline, CDR1 is SEHNR and CDR2 FQNEAQ (reference sequence). The CDR3 sequence is CASTVISGANVLTF. The DNA of the CDR3 is TGTGCCAGTACAGTAATCTCTGGGGCCAACGTCCTGACTTTC.

This clonotype was picked up a small number of times. The chain couples TRBV20-1 to TRBJ2-3, with D possibly being TRBD2 (6 bases). V was trimmed by 7 bases and J by 2 bases, leaving 10 bases between them. Germline CDR1 DFQATT, CDR2 SNEGSKA (reference sequence). The CDR3 runs to 12 residues. The CDR3 loop is CSVRGTTDTQYF. The CDR3 bases are TGCAGTGTGCGGGGAACCACAGATACGCAGTATTTT.

This clonotype has at least ten counts. V gene TRBV11-2 combines with J gene TRBJ2-7; D is unclear. Germline-derived CDR1 and CDR2 are SGHAT and FQNNGV. V was clipped by 1 base and J by 2 bases, with 6 bases between them. The CDR3 contains 13 residues. The DNA for the CDR3 is TGTGCCAGCAGCTTAGTTCTTGCCTACGAGCAGTACTTC. Translation gives CASSLVLAYEQYF.

The table lists this clonotype with a few counts. The rearrangement uses TRBV20-1 and TRBJ2-1; perhaps TRBD2 as D (5 bases). The germline V and J ends were trimmed by 3 bases and 8 bases, with 11 bases remaining between them. Germline values: CDR1 DFQATT, CDR2 SNEGSKA (reference sequence). This CDR3 spans 12 amino acids. Here the CDR3 reads CSASRGSYEQFF. DNA of the CDR3: TGCAGTGCTAGTCGAGGGAGTTATGAGCAGTTCTTC.

This chain links TRBV6-2 or TRBV6-3 with TRBJ2-7, with TRBD2 matching 9 bases. Per the germline V gene, CDR1 is MNHEY and CDR2 is SVGEGT. The CDR3 covers 15 residues. V shed 6 bases and J 3 bases; nucleotides not matched to a gene: 9. CDR3 loop: CASSSALAGFYEQYF. The DNA of the CDR3 is TGTGCCAGCAGCTCCGCACTAGCGGGCTTCTACGAGCAGTACTTC.

There are a few counts of this clonotype. The CDR3 reads CASSLAEVRQTQYF. CDR3 coding DNA: TGTGCCAGCAGCTTAGCGGAAGTGAGACAGACCCAGTACTTC. V is TRBV7-8 and J is TRBJ2-4; no firm D call. The J call may not be correct, given that the DNA end is closer to TRBJ2-5. CDR1 and CDR2 from the germline V gene are SGHVS and FQNEAQ. There are 14 residues in the CDR3.

This clonotype was found a few times. This chain joins TRBV20-1 and TRBJ1-4; D is uncertain. V lost 7 bases and J lost 4, with 10 bases in between. The CDR3 spans 12 residues. Germline V gene lookup returns CDR1 DFQATT and CDR2 SNEGSKA (reference sequence). CDR3: CSVARINEKLFF. The CDR3 nucleotides read TGCAGTGTAGCTCGGATTAATGAAAAACTGTTTTTT.

In its sample, this clonotype was seen many times. This chain uses TRBV5-5 with TRBJ2-7; D gene unclear. From germline, CDR1 is SGHKS and CDR2 YYEKEE (reference sequence). This CDR3 contains 13 residues. The ends were cut back, 1 base at V and 3 bases at J, with 8 bases in the middle. The CDR3 bases are TGTGCCAGCAGCTTGTATCAGCTCTACGAGCAGTACTTC. This encodes CASSLYQLYEQYF. Drawing the rest from reference TRBV5-5 and TRBJ2-7, the complete variable domain is DAGVTQSPTHLIKTRGQQVTLRCSPISGHKSVSWYQQVLGQGPQFIFQYYEKEERGRGNFPDRFSARQFPNYSSELNVNALLLGDSALYLCASSLYQLYEQYFGPGTRLTVT.

In this sample, this clonotype turned up many times. This chain connects TRBV5-6 to TRBJ2-7; D might be TRBD1 or TRBD2, each matching 5 bases. This CDR3 comprises 14 residues. Germline-derived CDR1 and CDR2 are SGHDT and YYEEEE. V was cut by 3 bases and J by 2 bases, with 12 bases left in between. DNA of the CDR3: TGTGCCAGCAGCTGGGAACCGGGGCCCTACGAGCAGTACTTC. The encoded protein is CASSWEPGPYEQYF.

This clonotype was observed a handful of times. V usage is TRBV19 and J usage is TRBJ2-1, with D possibly matching TRBD2 (5 bases). The CDR3 sequence is 14 residues long. The germline CDR1 and CDR2 sequences are LNHDA and SQIVND (reference sequence). V lost 7 bases to trimming and J lost 0 bases, with 10 bases between them. The CDR3: CASMTGNSYNEQFF. Written as DNA, the CDR3 is TGTGCCAGTATGACGGGGAACTCCTACAATGAGCAGTTCTTC.